This T cell receptor beta chain came from a study of early T cells in non-severe SARS-CoV-2 infection. Study details: Chains were not paired, and sequencing was done on bulk RNA from unsorted whole blood.

This clonotype was detected only a few times. The antigen is not known. Researchers tagged individual cDNA molecules with unique molecular identifiers. Each CDR3 protein gets one entry after TCRdb re-called the 5' RACE reads with MiXCR. The table includes about 20,000 distinct CDR3 sequences, roughly 4% detected once. CDR3 size: 15 residues. V lost 6 bases and J lost 4, with 17 bases in between. CDR1 SGHRS and CDR2 YFSETQ come from the germline V gene. Findings of the study overall: Matches to VDJdb favored anti-spike CD8 responses and missed private and CD4 specificities.

The chain has TRBV5-1 and TRBJ2-1; a possible D gene is TRBD1 (5 bases). The clonotype was recovered from an adult who was a healthcare worker with PCR-confirmed SARS-CoV-2 infection or an uninfected control (not recorded which). The source material was whole blood. CDR3 sequence (DNA): TGCGCCAGCACTGATGGGGCCACAGCTTACAATGAGCAGTTCTTC. It specifies CASTDGATAYNEQFF.